This entry is about one T cell receptor beta chain. The source of the sample is a study of blood T cell repertoires in COVID-19. V shed 5 bases and J shed 4 bases, with 17 bases lying between them. The CDR3 has 15 amino acids. Germline V lookup: CDR1 MNHEY, CDR2 SVGEGT. In the authors' workflow: Cell counts per sample came from amplifying reference gene primers. Libraries were prepared by immunoSEQ multiplex PCR; TCRdb keeps only in-frame clonotypes and omits some of them. That table is the source of V, J and clone size, and D and trimming were worked out from the DNA. This table has a few hundred thousand clones, approximately 90% appearing once. Participant ages covered about 18 to 100 years across 24 US areas. All recovered Cohort 3 donors got two negative PCRs, got clearance, or saw symptom resolution.

The J gene is TRBJ1-2, the V gene TRBV6-2 or TRBV6-3; D unclear. What was sequenced was PBMCs or T cells enriched from blood (not recorded which). This TCR came from a woman aged 25 to 45 who had recovered from COVID-19. This CDR3 reads CASSRPTREGYGYTF. The CDR3 DNA is TGTGCCAGCAGTAGACCTACTCGGGAGGGCTATGGCTACACCTTC.